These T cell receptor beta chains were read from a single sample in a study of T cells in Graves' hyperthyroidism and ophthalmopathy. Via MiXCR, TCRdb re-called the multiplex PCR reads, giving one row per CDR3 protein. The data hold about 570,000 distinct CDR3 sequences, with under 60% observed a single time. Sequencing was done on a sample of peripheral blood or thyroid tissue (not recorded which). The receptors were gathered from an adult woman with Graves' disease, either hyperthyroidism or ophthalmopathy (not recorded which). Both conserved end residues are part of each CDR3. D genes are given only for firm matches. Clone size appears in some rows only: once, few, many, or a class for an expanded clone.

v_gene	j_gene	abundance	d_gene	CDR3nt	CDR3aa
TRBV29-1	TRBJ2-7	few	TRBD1	TGCAGCGGAGGACAGGGGCGCTCCTACGAGCAGTACTTC	CSGGQGRSYEQYF
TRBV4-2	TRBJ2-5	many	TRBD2	TGTGCCAGCAGCCTCTTCGGACTAGCGGGAAAACCCCTCCCGCGAGAGACCCAGTACTTC	CASSLFGLAGKPLPRETQYF
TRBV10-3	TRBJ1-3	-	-	TGTGCCATCACCTCGGACGGGAACACCATATATTTT	CAITSDGNTIYF
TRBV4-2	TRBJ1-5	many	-	TGTGCCAGCAGCCAAGAGTCAGGGGCCAATCAGCCCCAGCATTTT	CASSQESGANQPQHF
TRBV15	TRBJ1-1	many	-	TGTGCCACCAGCAGAGATCCACTAAGGACGGGAGTGCGGGCTTTCTTT	CATSRDPLRTGVRAFF
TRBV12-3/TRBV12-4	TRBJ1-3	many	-	TGTGCCAGCAGTTTGGGGGCTACGGGCCGAAACACCATATATTTT	CASSLGATGRNTIYF
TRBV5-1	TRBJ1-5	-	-	TGTGCCAGCAGCTTGGGTACAGGGAATCAGCCCCAGCAATTT	CASSLGTGNQPQQF
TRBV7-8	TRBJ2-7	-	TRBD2	TGTGCCGGCAGGCGGGCCAGTCTCGGACTAGCGGGAGGCCAGTCGCAGTACTTC	CAGRRASLGLAGGQSQYF
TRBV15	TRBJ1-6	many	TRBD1	TGTGCCACCAGCAGAGAGACAGGGGCCAATTCACCCCTCCACTTT	CATSRETGANSPLHF
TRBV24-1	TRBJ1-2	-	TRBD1	TGTGCCACCAGTGATGGAGTGGGGACAGCAACACAACCAAACTATGGCTACACCTTC	CATSDGVGTATQPNYGYTF
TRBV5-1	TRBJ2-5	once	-	TGCGCCAGCAGCTTGAACAGGGCAGGAGAAGAGACCCAGTACTTC	CASSLNRAGEETQYF
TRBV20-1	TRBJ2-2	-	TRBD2	TGCAGTGCTCCCGGGACTAGGAACACCGGGGAGCTGTTTTTT	CSAPGTRNTGELFF
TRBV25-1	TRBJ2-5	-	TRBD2	TGTGCCAGCAGTGAATCCCTGCCCGGGACTAGGTACACCCAGTACTTC	CASSESLPGTRYTQYF
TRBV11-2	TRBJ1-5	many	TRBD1	TGTGCCAGCAGCCCAGAGGGGACAGGGGATCAGCCCCAGCATTTT	CASSPEGTGDQPQHF
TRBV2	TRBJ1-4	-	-	TGTGCCAGCAGAGGGAGTCGGATAAATGAAAAACTGTTTTTT	CASRGSRINEKLFF
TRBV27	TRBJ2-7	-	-	TGTGCCAGCAAGCCGGCGAGCTCCTACGAGCAGTACTTC	CASKPASSYEQYF
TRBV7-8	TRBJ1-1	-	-	TGTGCCAGCAGTTTTCCGAGACAGACCATAGAGACTGAAGCTTTCTTT	CASSFPRQTIETEAFF
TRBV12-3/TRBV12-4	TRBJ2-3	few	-	TGTGCCAGCAGTCCAAGTTTTAGCACAGATACGCAGTATTTT	CASSPSFSTDTQYF
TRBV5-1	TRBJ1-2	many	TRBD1	TGCGCCAGCAGCCATGGGACAGGGGGCGCGAAGAGGTACACCTTC	CASSHGTGGAKRYTF
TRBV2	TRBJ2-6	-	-	TGTGCCAGCAGAACAGGGCGGAAGAGCTCTGGGGCCAACGTCCTGACTTTC	CASRTGRKSSGANVLTF
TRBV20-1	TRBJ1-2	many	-	TGCAGTGCTAGGCAGATATCTAACTATGGCTACACCTTC	CSARQISNYGYTF
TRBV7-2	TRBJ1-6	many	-	TGTGCCAGCACCTGGGGTGGTTCACCCCTCCACTTT	CASTWGGSPLHF
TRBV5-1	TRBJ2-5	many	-	TGCGCCAGCAGAGGCGACCCCCAAGAGACCCAGTACTTC	CASRGDPQETQYF
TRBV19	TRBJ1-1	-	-	TGTGCCAGTAGTGGGACAAGGACGAACACTGAAGCTTTCTTT	CASSGTRTNTEAFF
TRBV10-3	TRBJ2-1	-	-	TGTGCCATCATGGGGTCGGATGAGCAGTTCTTC	CAIMGSDEQFF
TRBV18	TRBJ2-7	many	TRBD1	TGTGCCAGCTCACAGGGACAGCAATACGAGCAGTACTTC	CASSQGQQYEQYF
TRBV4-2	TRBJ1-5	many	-	TGTGCCAGCAGCCAAGAAAGAGGGCAGCTCAATCAGCCCCAGCATTTT	CASSQERGQLNQPQHF
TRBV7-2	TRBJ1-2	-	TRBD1	TGTGCCAGCAGCGTGGACAGGGGCGCGAACTATGGCTACACCTTC	CASSVDRGANYGYTF
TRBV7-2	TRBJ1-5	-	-	TGTGCCGGCAGCTTCGGCCAGGGATGGGATCAGCCCCAGCATTTT	CAGSFGQGWDQPQHF
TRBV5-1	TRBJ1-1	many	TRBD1	TGCGCCAGCACCACAGGGGCCGGTTCGAGTACTGAAGCTTTCTTT	CASTTGAGSSTEAFF
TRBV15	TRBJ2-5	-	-	TGTGCCACCAGAGGGTTTGGGCAAGAGACCCAGTACTTC	CATRGFGQETQYF
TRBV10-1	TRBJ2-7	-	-	TGCGCCAGCAGTGAGTCGGGGGGTCCCACCTACGAGCAGTACTTC	CASSESGGPTYEQYF
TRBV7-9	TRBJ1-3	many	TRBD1	TGTGCCGACCAGGGGGCGGAAGGAAACACCATATATTTT	CADQGAEGNTIYF
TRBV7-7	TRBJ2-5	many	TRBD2	TGTGCTAGCAGCCCCCAGGGAGGGAGTCAAGAGACCCAGTACTTC	CASSPQGGSQETQYF
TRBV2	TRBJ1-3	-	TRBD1	TGTGCCAGCAGTGTGGGCCCCCGACAGGGGGCGGGTAGAAACACCATATATTTT	CASSVGPRQGAGRNTIYF